The clone carrying this T cell receptor beta chain was observed many times. Its target is not known. The entry originates in a study of T cells after posttransplantation cyclophosphamide. Study findings and constraints: Donor-recipient repertoire similarity was low at 1-2 months, rising over year one. Skin or GI-infiltrating T cells shared few TRB sequences with blood. TRB clonality was highly associated with recipient CMV seropositivity and reactivation.

Only in-frame clones appear in the TCRdb table, and some are missing; sequencing was by immunoSEQ multiplex PCR. Singletons are absent from the sample, which has 45,000 to 55,000 clones. On the day of bone marrow donation, the related graft donor provided peripheral blood. The sample was PBMCs. The sequence derives from a man aged 35 to 55 in good health, CMV-negative, and a related stem cell transplant donor.

The CDR3 DNA follows: TGTGCCAGCAGCCAAGAGGGCAGCTCCTACGAGCAGTACTTC. This translates into CASSQEGSSYEQYF. J is TRBJ2-7 and V is TRBV4-2; D call uncertain. Germline V gives CDR1 LGHNA, CDR2 YNFKEQ. V lost 0 bases to trimming and J lost 0 bases, with 6 bases between them. The CDR3 spans 14 residues.